A single sample is the source of the 5 T cell receptor beta chains below, sequenced in a study of CD8+CD57+ T cells in acquired aplastic anemia. Study findings and constraints: Patients had CD8+CD57+ cells showing lower diversity than total CD4+ and CD8+ pools.

Patients picked for sequencing had shown CD8+CD57+ cell expansion detected by flow cytometry. These receptors lack a known antigen. Profiles of TCR beta VDJ and CDR3 were generated from a genomic DNA template. Each CDR3 protein gets one entry after TCRdb re-called the reads with MiXCR. The sample carries about 21,000 distinct CDR3 sequences, approximately 39% recorded once. Sequenced input: CD8+CD57+ T cells sorted from PBMCs. Subset here: bead-enriched CD8+CD57+ effector memory T cells from SAA patients. These receptors all stem from a human donor with aplastic anemia.

This clonotype showed up just a few times. This chain connects TRBV10-1 to TRBJ1-1; TRBD1 agrees at 7 bases. In germline, CDR1 is WNHNN, CDR2 SYGVQD (reference sequence). The CDR3 spans 14 residues. Trimming cost V 6 bases and J 0 bases; bases outside gene matches: 4. The CDR3 bases are TGCGCCAGCAGCCCCGGGACAGTGAACACTGAAGCTTTCTTT. It is translated as CASSPGTVNTEAFF.

This clonotype occurred once. A much larger clone lies a single base off, so this may be a read error. The chain is built from TRBV20-1 and TRBJ2-7, with TRBD2 matching over 10 bases. This CDR3 has 15 amino acids. Germline CDR1 and CDR2: DFQATT and SNEGSKA (reference sequence). CDR3 bases: TGCAGTGCGGCGGGGGGACTAGCGACCTCCTACGAGCGGTACTTC. Encoded protein: CSAAGGLATSYERYF.

This chain links TRBV5-1 with TRBJ2-7; 9 bases line up with TRBD1. V was pared by 9 bases and J by 0 bases, with 7 bases of the junction left unmatched. The length of the CDR3 is 14 residues. The germline V gene has CDR1 SGHRS and CDR2 YFSETQ. The CDR3 here is CATPRDRDSYEQYV. The CDR3 DNA follows: TGCGCCACTCCACGGGACAGGGACTCCTACGAGCAGTACGTC.

This clonotype has a handful of counts. This rearrangement joins TRBV5-1 to TRBJ1-1; no firm D call. CDR3 length: 11 amino acids. V lost 0 bases to trimming and J lost 7 bases, with 4 bases between them. Germline assignment: CDR1 SGHRS and CDR2 YFSETQ. For the CDR3, the DNA is TGCGCCAGCAGCTTGGGAGGTGAAGCTTTCTTT. This sequence encodes CASSLGGEAFF.

Note on this clonotype: At one boundary the junction diverges from the germline segment, which might be a read error. The chain uses TRBV7-6 and TRBJ1-4; possible D gene TRBD1, 5 bases. The germline V gene has CDR1 SGHVS and CDR2 FNYEAQ. The CDR3 is 14 amino acids. The CDR3 reads CASSLGPEWGYLAF. For the CDR3, the DNA is TGTGCCAGCAGCTTAGGCCCGGAGTGGGGCTACTTAGCTTTT.